One T cell receptor beta chain is described in this entry. Its target is unknown. Drawn from each donor were 9 to 10 milliliters of peripheral blood. Samples each had at least 5 micrograms of total RNA extracted. The CDR3 extends over 19 amino acids. Germline V lookup: CDR1 MNHEY, CDR2 SVGEGT. V was pared by 4 bases and J by 5 bases, with 22 bases of the junction left unmatched. The data originate from a study of blood T cells in healthy people across ages. Study-wide results and caveats: Researchers said unsorted PBMCs prevented a conclusive naive versus antigen-experienced comparison.

Next came a second PCR, run for about 7 to 12 cycles, which used a sample-barcoded 5' primer along with a J-beta primer mix. TCRdb ran MiXCR on the 5' RACE reads and lists one entry per CDR3 protein. The sample shows about 680,000 distinct CDR3 sequences, 45% to 50% of them seen only once. Sequenced input: blood. The source is a woman aged 55-70 years in good health. This chain uses TRBV6-2 or TRBV6-3 with TRBJ2-5; TRBD2 matches 7 bases. CDR3 bases: TGTGCCAGCAGTTCCGAGTTATCCGGGGGGAGGACAACTCCGGAGACCCAGTACTTC. Its translation: CASSSELSGGRTTPETQYF.